One and the same sample provided the 8 T cell receptor beta chains below, sequenced in a study of cytomegalovirus exposure and HLA in healthy donors. Clones were read by immunoSEQ multiplex PCR, and TCRdb kept only the in-frame ones, dropping some. The repertoire has 90,000 to 150,000 clones, about 83% of them found once; the top ten carry roughly 2%. The sample taken for sequencing was PBMCs. The receptors come from a woman aged 25 to 45 in good health and CMV-seronegative.

The chain employs TRBV7-2 and TRBJ2-7; no clear D gene. The CDR3 consists of 16 residues. Germline loops: CDR1 SGHTA, CDR2 FQGNSA. Trimming left V 1 base short and J 0 bases short, with 13 bases between. The CDR3 loop is CASSLVHTQSSYEQYF. CDR3 DNA: TGTGCCAGCAGCTTAGTCCACACGCAATCCTCCTACGAGCAGTACTTC.

V and J are TRBV12-5 and TRBJ2-6; no clear D. Trimming shortened V by 3 bases and J by 0 bases, and 9 bases separated the two germline ends. The CDR3 runs 16 residues. Germline assignment: CDR1 LGHNT and CDR2 FRNRAP. The CDR3 DNA reads as TGTGCTAGTGGTTTACCAGGAAACTCTGGGGCCAACGTCCTGACTTTC. Encoded protein: CASGLPGNSGANVLTF.

The chain is built from TRBV5-4 and TRBJ1-3; D gene uncertain. Trimming pared 2 bases from V and 0 bases from J, leaving 6 bases between. Germline loops: CDR1 SGHNT, CDR2 YYREEE (reference sequence). This CDR3 is built from 14 residues. DNA of the CDR3: TGTGCCAGCAGCTTCGGGAGCTCTGGAAACACCATATATTTT. Translating gives CASSFGSSGNTIYF.

Regarding this clone: One end of the junction does not line up with germline, which may come from a read error. The chain joins TRBV7-6 to TRBJ1-2; D might be TRBD1 (5 bases). Germline assignment: CDR1 SGHVS and CDR2 FNYEAQ. The CDR3 sequence is 14 residues long. The CDR3 nucleotides read TGTGCCAGCAGCCTAGACGGGACTAAATATGGCTACACCTTC. This gives the protein CASSLDGTKYGYTF.

The chain couples TRBV7-8 to TRBJ2-5; possibly TRBD1 for D (6 bases). The germline CDR1 and CDR2 sequences are SGHVS and FQNEAQ. The CDR3 is made up of 12 amino acids. V gave up 5 bases and J gave up 2 bases, with 6 bases separating them. CDR3 nucleotide sequence: TGTGCCAGCAGCGGACAGCAAGAGACCCAGTACTTC. Its protein product is CASSGQQETQYF. The full variable domain, rest sourced from reference TRBV7-8 and TRBJ2-5, is GAGVSQSPRYKVAKRGQDVALRCDPISGHVSLFWYQQALGQGPEFLTYFQNEAQLDKSGLPSDRFFAERPEGSVSTLKIQRTQQEDSAVYLCASSGQQETQYFGPGTRLLVL.

This clone has a single count. V is TRBV7-6 and J is TRBJ2-1; tentatively, D is TRBD2 (5 bases). This CDR3 spans 17 amino acids. V lost 0 bases to trimming and J lost 4 bases, with 16 bases between them. Germline loops: CDR1 SGHVS, CDR2 FNYEAQ. CDR3 in DNA: TGTGCCAGCAGCTTAGCCGGGGAAGACTACCCGTACAATGAGCAGTTCTTC. Protein product: CASSLAGEDYPYNEQFF.

The chain joins TRBV4-1 to TRBJ2-2, with 12 bases matching TRBD2. The CDR3 has 17 residues. Looked up from germline, CDR1 is MGHRA and CDR2 is YSYEKL. V lost 0 bases, J lost 6 bases, and 5 bases stayed unmatched. CDR3 bases: TGCGCCAGCAGCCAAGATCCTAGCGGGGGGGCCCCCGGGGAGCTGTTTTTT. It codes for CASSQDPSGGAPGELFF.

V is TRBV7-2 and J is TRBJ2-4, with D possibly matching TRBD2 (6 bases). CDR1 and CDR2 (germline): SGHTA, FQGNSA. The V and J ends lost 5 bases and 6 bases respectively, with 17 bases between them. This CDR3 spans 15 amino acids. The CDR3 DNA reads as TGTGCCAGCAGCAACCTGTGGGGAGCGGGAAACATTCAGTACTTC. Translating it yields CASSNLWGAGNIQYF.